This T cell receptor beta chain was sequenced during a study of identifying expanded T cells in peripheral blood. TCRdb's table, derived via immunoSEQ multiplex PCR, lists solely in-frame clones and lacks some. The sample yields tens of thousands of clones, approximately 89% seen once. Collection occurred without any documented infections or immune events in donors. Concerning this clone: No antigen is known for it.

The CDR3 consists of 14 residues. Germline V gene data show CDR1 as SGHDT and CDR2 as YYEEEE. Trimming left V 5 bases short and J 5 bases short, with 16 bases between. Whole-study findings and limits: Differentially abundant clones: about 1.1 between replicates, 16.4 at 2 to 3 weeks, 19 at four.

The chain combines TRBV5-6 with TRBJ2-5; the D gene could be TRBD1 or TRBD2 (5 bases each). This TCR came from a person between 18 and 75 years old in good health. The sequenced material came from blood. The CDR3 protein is CASSSPRETETQYF. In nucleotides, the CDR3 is TGTGCCAGCAGTTCCCCCAGGGAGACGGAGACCCAGTACTTC.